This T cell receptor (beta chain) was identified in a study of blood T cell repertoires in COVID-19. Study-wide background: Recovered status in Cohort 3 required two negative PCRs, clearance, or symptom resolution. Sites across the United States, Italy and Spain contributed samples from acute and convalescent COVID-19.

Profiling relied on immunoSEQ multiplex PCR, and the TCRdb table lists in-frame clones only, not all of them. The sample has over 250,000 clones; 88% are singletons. Only a few counts were recorded for this clone. Categorization into cohorts depended on clinical history that participants reported. Trimming pared 5 bases from V and 5 bases from J, leaving 17 bases between. CDR1 and CDR2 (germline): SGHRS, YFSETQ. This CDR3 has 14 amino acids. Sequencing input: PBMCs or T cells enriched from blood (not recorded which). The genes are TRBV5-1 and TRBJ2-7; D not resolved. This sequence originates from a woman between 55 and 75 years old in a cohort exposed to, infected with or recovered from COVID-19 (not recorded which). This CDR3 is CASSSSTQAHEQYF. Written as DNA, the CDR3 is TGCGCCAGCAGTTCGTCAACTCAAGCCCACGAGCAGTACTTC.